This T cell receptor beta chain was sequenced during a study of cytomegalovirus exposure and HLA in healthy donors. The CDR3 covers 15 residues. Germline V CDR1 and CDR2: MNHNY, SVGAGI (reference sequence). Trimming took off 2 bases at V and 1 base at J, with 11 bases between the two ends. Profiling relied on immunoSEQ multiplex PCR, and the TCRdb table lists in-frame clones only, not all of them. The table has 150,000 or so clones, roughly 89% seen once. The chain is built from TRBV6-6 and TRBJ1-1, with D perhaps TRBD1 (6 bases). What was sequenced was PBMCs. This receptor was identified in a woman younger than 30 in good health and CMV-seropositive. CDR3 loop: CASSYAGGPNTEAFF. CDR3 sequence (DNA): TGTGCCAGCAGTTACGCCGGGGGGCCGAACACTGAAGCTTTCTTT.